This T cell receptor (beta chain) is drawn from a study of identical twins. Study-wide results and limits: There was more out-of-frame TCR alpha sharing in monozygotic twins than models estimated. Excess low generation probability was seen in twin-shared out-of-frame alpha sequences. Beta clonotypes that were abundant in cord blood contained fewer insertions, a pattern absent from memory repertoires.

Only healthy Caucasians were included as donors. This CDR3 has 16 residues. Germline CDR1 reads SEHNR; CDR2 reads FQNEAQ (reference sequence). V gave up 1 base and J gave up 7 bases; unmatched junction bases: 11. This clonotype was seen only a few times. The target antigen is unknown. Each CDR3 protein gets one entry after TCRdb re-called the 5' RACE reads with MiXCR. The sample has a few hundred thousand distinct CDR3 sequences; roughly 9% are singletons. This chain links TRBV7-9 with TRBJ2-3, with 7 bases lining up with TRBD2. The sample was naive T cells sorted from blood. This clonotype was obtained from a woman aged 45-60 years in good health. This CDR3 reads CASSLDEASGGNTQYF. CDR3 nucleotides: TGTGCCAGCAGCTTAGACGAGGCTAGCGGAGGTAATACGCAGTATTTT. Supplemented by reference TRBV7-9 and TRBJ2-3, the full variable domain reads DTGVSQNPRHKITKRGQNVTFRCDPISEHNRLYWYRQTLGQGPEFLTYFQNEAQLEKSRLLSDRFSAERPKGSFSTLEIQRTEQGDSAMYLCASSLDEASGGNTQYFGPGTRLTVL.